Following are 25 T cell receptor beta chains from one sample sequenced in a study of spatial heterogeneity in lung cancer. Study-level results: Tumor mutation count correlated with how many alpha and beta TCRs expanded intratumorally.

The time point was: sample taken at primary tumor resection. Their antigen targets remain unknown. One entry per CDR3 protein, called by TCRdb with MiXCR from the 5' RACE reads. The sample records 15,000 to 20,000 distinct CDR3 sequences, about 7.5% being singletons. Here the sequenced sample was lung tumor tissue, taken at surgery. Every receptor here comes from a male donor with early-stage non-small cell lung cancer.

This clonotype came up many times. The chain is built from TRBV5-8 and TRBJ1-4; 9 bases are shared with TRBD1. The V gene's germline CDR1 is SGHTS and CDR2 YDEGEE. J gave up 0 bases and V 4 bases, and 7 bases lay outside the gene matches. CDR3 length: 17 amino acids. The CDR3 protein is CASSPTGGGPTNEKLFF. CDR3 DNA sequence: TGTGCCAGCAGCCCGACAGGGGGAGGACCAACTAATGAAAAACTGTTTTTT.

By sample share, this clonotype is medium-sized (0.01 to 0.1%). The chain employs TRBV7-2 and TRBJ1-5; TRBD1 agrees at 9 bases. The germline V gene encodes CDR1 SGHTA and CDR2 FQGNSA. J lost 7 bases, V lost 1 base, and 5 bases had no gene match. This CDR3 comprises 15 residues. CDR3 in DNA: TGTGCCAGCAGCTTAGGCACAGGGGGCGTGCAGCCCCAGCATTTT. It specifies CASSLGTGGVQPQHF.

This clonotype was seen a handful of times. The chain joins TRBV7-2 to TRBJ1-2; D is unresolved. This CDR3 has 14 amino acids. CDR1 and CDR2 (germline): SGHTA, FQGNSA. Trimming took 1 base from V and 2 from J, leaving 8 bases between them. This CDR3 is CASSLGVDNYGYTF. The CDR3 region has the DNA TGTGCCAGCAGCTTAGGGGTTGACAACTATGGCTACACCTTC.

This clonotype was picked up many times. DNA of the CDR3: TGCAGTGCTAGAGATAGGGGTTCGCGGTGGGACGAGCAGTACTTC. This sequence encodes CSARDRGSRWDEQYF. V is TRBV20-1 and J is TRBJ2-7, with a tentative D call TRBD1 (5 bases). The CDR3 contains 15 residues. The V and J ends lost 0 bases and 5 bases respectively, with 17 bases between them. Germline lookup yields CDR1 DFQATT and CDR2 SNEGSKA (reference sequence).

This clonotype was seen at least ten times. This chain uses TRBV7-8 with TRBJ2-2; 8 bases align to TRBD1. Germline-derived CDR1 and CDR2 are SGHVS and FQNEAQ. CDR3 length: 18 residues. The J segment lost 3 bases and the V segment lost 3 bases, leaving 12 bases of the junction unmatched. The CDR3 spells CASSLRTGKLAYTGELFF. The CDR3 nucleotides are TGTGCCAGCAGCTTGCGGACAGGGAAACTCGCCTACACCGGGGAGCTGTTTTTT.

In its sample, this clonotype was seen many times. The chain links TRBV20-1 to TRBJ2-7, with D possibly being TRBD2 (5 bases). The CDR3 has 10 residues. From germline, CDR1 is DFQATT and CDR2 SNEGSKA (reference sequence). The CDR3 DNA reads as TGCAGCCCAGGAGGCTACGAGCAGTACTTC. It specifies CSPGGYEQYF.

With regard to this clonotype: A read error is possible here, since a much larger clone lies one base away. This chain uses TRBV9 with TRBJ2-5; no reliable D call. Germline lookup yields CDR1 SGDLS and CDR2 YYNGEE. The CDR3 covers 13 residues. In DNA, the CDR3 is TGTGCCAGCGGCGTAGTGGGGCAAGAGACCCAGTACTTC. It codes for CASGVVGQETQYF.

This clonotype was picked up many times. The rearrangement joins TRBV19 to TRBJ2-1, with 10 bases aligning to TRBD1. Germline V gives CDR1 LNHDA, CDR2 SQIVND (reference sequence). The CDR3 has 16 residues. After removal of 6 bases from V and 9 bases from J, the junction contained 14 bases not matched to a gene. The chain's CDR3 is CASRMGQGIDTGEQFF. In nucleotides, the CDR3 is TGTGCCAGTAGGATGGGACAGGGGATCGATACTGGTGAGCAGTTCTTC.

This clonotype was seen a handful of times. The chain's CDR3 is CASSQGGPRGTEAFF. Written as DNA, the CDR3 is TGTGCCAGCAGTCAAGGGGGACCCCGGGGCACTGAAGCTTTCTTT. V gene TRBV28 combines with J gene TRBJ1-1; tentatively, D is TRBD1 (6 bases). Germline loops: CDR1 MDHEN, CDR2 SYDVKM. V was shortened by 5 bases and J by 4 bases, with 17 bases between the two germline ends. The CDR3 has 15 residues.

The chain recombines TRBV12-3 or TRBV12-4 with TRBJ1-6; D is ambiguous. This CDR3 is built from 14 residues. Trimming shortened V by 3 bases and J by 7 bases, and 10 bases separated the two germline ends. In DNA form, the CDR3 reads TGTGCCAGCAGTTTCGAACGGATCAATTCACCCCTCCACTTT. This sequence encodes CASSFERINSPLHF.

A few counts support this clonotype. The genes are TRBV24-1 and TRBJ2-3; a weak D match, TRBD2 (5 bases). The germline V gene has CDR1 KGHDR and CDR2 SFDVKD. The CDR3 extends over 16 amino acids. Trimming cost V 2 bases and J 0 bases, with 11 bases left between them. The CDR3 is CATSDSSTTSTDTQYF. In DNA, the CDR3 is TGTGCCACCAGTGATTCTAGCACGACTAGCACAGATACGCAGTATTTT.

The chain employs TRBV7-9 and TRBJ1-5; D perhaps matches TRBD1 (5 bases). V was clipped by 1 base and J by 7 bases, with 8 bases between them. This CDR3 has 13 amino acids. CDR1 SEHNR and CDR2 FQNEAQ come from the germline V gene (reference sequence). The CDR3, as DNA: TGTGCCAGCAGCTTAGGGGGGGTCCAGCCCCAGCATTTT. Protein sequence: CASSLGGVQPQHF.

The CDR3 nucleotides are TGCAGTGCTAGAAAGGGACAGACCTACACCTTC. Protein product: CSARKGQTYTF. J is TRBJ1-2 and V is TRBV20-1, with 7 bases fitting TRBD1. CDR1 DFQATT and CDR2 SNEGSKA come from the germline V gene (reference sequence). The CDR3 is 11 residues long. The junction had 4 bases not matched to a gene; V was cut back by 2 bases and J by 10 bases.

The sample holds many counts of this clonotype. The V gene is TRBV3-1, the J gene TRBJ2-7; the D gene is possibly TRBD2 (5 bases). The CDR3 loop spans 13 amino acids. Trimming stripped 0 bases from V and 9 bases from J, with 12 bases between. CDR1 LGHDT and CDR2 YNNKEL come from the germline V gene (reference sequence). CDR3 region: CASSQDPIAGQYF. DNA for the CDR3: TGTGCCAGCAGCCAAGACCCAATCGCGGGGCAGTACTTC.

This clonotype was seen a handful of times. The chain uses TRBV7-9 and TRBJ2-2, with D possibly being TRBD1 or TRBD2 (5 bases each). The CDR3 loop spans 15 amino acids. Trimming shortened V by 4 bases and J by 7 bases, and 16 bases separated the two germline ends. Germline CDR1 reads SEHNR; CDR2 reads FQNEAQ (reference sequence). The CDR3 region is CASSSSGRRGGELFF. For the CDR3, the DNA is TGTGCCAGCAGCTCCTCGGGGCGTCGTGGCGGGGAGCTGTTTTTT. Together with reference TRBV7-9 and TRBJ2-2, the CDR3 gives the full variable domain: DTGVSQNPRHKITKRGQNVTFRCDPISEHNRLYWYRQTLGQGPEFLTYFQNEAQLEKSRLLSDRFSAERPKGSFSTLEIQRTEQGDSAMYLCASSSSGRRGGELFFGEGSRLTVL.

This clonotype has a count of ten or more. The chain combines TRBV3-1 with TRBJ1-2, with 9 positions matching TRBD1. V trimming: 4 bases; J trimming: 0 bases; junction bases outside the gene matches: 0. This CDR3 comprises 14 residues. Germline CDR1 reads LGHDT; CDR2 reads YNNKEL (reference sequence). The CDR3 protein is CASSRQGANYGYTF. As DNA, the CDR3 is TGTGCCAGCAGCCGACAGGGGGCTAACTATGGCTACACCTTC.

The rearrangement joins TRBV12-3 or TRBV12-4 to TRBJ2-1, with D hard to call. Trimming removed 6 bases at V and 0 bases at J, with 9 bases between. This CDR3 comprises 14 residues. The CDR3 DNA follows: TGTGCCAGCAGCGCCGAGAGCTCCTACAATGAGCAGTTCTTC. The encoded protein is CASSAESSYNEQFF.

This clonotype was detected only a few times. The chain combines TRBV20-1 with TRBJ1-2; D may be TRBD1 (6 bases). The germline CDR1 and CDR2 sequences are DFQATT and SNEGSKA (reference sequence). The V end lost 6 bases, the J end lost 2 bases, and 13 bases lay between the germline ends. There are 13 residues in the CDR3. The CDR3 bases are TGCAGTGCCGGGGGGGGGCAGAACTATGGCTACACCTTC. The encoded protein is CSAGGGQNYGYTF.

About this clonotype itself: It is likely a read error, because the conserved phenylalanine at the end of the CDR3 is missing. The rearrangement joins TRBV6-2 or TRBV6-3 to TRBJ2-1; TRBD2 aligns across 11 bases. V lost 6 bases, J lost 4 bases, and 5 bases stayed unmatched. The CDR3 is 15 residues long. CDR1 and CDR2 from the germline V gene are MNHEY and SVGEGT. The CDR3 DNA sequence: TGTGCCAGCAGCCTACTAGCGGGGGTTTACAATGAGCAGTTCGTC. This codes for CASSLLAGVYNEQFV.

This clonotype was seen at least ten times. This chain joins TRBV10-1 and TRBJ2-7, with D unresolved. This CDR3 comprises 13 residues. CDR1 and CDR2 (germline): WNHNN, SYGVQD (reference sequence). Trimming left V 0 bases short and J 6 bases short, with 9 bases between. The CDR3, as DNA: TGCGCCAGCAGTGAGTCTCCCCTTCGCGAGCAGTACTTC. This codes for CASSESPLREQYF.

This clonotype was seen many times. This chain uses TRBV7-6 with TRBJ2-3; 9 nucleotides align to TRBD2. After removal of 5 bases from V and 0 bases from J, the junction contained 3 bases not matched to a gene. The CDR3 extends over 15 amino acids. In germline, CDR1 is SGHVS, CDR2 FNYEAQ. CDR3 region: CASSTGLASTDTQYF. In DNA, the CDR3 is TGTGCCAGCAGCACGGGACTAGCTAGCACAGATACGCAGTATTTT.

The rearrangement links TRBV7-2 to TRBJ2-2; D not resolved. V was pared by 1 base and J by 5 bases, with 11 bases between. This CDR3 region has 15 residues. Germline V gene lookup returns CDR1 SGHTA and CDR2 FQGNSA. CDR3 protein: CASSLDRGSTGELFF. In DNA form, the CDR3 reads TGTGCCAGCAGCTTAGATCGCGGTTCTACCGGGGAGCTGTTTTTT.

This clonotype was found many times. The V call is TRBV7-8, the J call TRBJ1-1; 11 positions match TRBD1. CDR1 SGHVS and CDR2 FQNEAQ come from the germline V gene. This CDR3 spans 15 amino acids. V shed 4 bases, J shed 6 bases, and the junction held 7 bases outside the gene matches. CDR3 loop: CASSWDRGANAEAFF. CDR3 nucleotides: TGTGCCAGCAGCTGGGACAGGGGGGCAAACGCTGAAGCTTTCTTT. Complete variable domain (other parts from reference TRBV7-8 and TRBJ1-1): GAGVSQSPRYKVAKRGQDVALRCDPISGHVSLFWYQQALGQGPEFLTYFQNEAQLDKSGLPSDRFFAERPEGSVSTLKIQRTQQEDSAVYLCASSWDRGANAEAFFGQGTRLTVV.

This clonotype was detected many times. CDR3: CASSPRTSGGVNEQFF. The CDR3 DNA is TGCGCCAGCAGCCCCCGGACTAGCGGGGGGGTGAATGAGCAGTTCTTC. The chain has TRBV5-1 and TRBJ2-1; 15 bases are a match to TRBD2. V gave up 4 bases and J gave up 7 bases; unmatched junction bases: 6. CDR3 length equals 16 residues. The germline V gene has CDR1 SGHRS and CDR2 YFSETQ.

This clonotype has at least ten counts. The DNA of the CDR3 is TGCAGCGCCCGGGACAGGGCTCAACTAGAGCAGTTCTTC. Translation: CSARDRAQLEQFF. The chain has TRBV29-1 and TRBJ2-1; the match to TRBD1 covers 9 bases. CDR3 size: 13 residues. Trimming removed 7 bases from V and 10 bases from J; junction bases left unmatched: 11. Per germline, CDR1 SQVTM and CDR2 ANQGSEA.